This entry features one TCR beta chain sequence. Its antigen remains unidentified. The record has no base qualities; no much larger clone is one base away. This entry comes from a study of blood T cell repertoires in COVID-19 (dated by TCRdb to between 2020 and 2021). In terms of the full investigation: Collaborator samples came from the United States, Italy and Spain and covered acute and convalescent phases of COVID-19. The prospective study material was composed of cDNA or gDNA derived from T cells, B-cell-depleted T cells, or PBMCs. The dataset comprised deeply sampled blood TCRbeta repertoires from subjects exposed to, actively infected with, or recovered from COVID-19. A freely available public database, intended as a resource for researchers studying the immune response to SARS-CoV-2, is where the repertoires were released. The samples were drawn from two sources: the first 160 participants of the ongoing ImmuneRACE study, and 1,000 to 1,500 subjects contributed by 6 global collaborators. Nearly every sample came with metadata listing a de-identified subject ID, COVID-19 status, age in years and sex. Where available, HLA class I and class II types were obtained from metadata supplied by the sample provider rather than from assay-based typing.

The immunoSEQ Assay, a bias-controlled multiplex PCR, was used to amplify TCRbeta CDR3 regions from genomic DNA. The study's own analysis went as follows. Within the assay, amplification of reference gene primers was used to estimate how many nucleated cells each sample contained. To quantify the absolute abundance of each unique TCRbeta CDR3 rearrangement, sequence reads were collapsed and filtered. For each sample, productive Simpson clonality was calculated as the square root of Simpson's diversity index across productive rearrangements. Here the immuneACCESS table is served through TCRdb, limited to in-frame sequences with V and J called. Missing clones are a known gap in these copies; in checked studies unresolved V genes cover under half, and the rest lacks a known reason. V, J and clone size were drawn from that table, and D and trimming were deduced from the DNA. The sample table shows nearly 55,000 clones, and around 84% are seen once. The ten largest clones capture 12% of the sample.

The collaborating institutions used their own protocols to collect whole blood in K2EDTA tubes. Collaborator samples were shipped for TCRbeta analysis as frozen whole blood, isolated PBMCs, or DNA extracted from either sample type. Beyond this particular receptor, the publication reports: How much clinical and demographic metadata was included differed by source and by participant, and the metadata was provided uncurated.

This TCR was recovered from a man between 70 and 80 years old with active COVID-19. Sequences were obtained from peripheral blood.

The bases are TGTGCCAGCAGCGTAGCTCTACTAGCGGGGGGGACAGATACGCAGTATTTT. Its translation reads: CASSVALLAGGTDTQYF. The sequence is built from TRBV9 and TRBJ2-3; TRBD2 aligns with 13 central bases. The CDR3, cysteine through phenylalanine, is 17 amino acids long. The only DNA kept is the CDR3, 51 bases in frame from the first base. In the germline V gene, CDR1 corresponds to SGDLS and CDR2 to YYNGEE. The germline V and J ends show losses of 0 bases and 3 bases respectively, and no gene match explains 4 bases of the junction.